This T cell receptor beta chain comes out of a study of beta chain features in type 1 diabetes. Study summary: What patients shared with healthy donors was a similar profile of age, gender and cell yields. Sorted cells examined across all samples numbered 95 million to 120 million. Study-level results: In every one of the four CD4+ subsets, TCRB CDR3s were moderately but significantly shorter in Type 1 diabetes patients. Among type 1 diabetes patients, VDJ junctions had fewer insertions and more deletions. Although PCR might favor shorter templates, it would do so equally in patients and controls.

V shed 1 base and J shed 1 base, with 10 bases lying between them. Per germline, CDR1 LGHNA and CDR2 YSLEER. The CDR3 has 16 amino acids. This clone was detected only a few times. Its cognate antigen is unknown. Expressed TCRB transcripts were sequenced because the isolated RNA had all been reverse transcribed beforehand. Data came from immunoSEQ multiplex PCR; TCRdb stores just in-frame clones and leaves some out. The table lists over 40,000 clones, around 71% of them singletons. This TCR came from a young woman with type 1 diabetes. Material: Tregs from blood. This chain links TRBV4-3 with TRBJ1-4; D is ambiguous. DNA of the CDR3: TGCGCCAGCAGCCAAGGGACTTTTGGAACTAATGAAAAACTGTTTTTT. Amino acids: CASSQGTFGTNEKLFF.